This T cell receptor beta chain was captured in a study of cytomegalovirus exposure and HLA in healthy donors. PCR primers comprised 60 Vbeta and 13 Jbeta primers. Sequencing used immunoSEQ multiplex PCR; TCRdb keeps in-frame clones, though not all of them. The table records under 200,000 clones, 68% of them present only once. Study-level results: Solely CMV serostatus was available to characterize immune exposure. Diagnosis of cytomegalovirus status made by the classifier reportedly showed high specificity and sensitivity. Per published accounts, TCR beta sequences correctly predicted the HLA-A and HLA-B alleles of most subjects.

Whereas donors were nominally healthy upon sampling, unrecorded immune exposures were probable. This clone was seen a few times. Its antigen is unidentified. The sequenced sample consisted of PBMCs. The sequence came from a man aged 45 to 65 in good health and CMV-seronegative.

The CDR3 sequence is CASSLGGVDTQYF. CDR3 DNA sequence: TGCGCCAGCAGCTTAGGAGGGGTGGATACGCAGTATTTT. The chain carries TRBV5-1 and TRBJ2-3, with D possibly TRBD2 on 6 matching bases. Germline V lookup: CDR1 SGHRS, CDR2 YFSETQ. The CDR3 contains 13 residues. Trimming removed 2 bases at V and 6 bases at J, with 10 bases between. Supplemented by reference TRBV5-1 and TRBJ2-3, the full variable domain reads KAGVTQTPRYLIKTRGQQVTLSCSPISGHRSVSWYQQTPGQGLQFLFEYFSETQRNKGNFPGRFSGRQFSNSRSEMNVSTLELGDSALYLCASSLGGVDTQYFGPGTRLTVL.